The 21 T cell receptor beta chains reported below all come from one sample, sequenced in a study of Graves' ophthalmopathy and Graves' hyperthyroidism. Transcripts of RNA were the source for amplifying TCR beta CDR3 regions. HTBI-primed first-round RT-PCR preceded second-round multiplex PCR. MiXCR, run by TCRdb on the multiplex PCR reads, gives a single entry per CDR3 protein. In the table there are roughly 500,000 distinct CDR3 sequences, about an eighth of which are singletons. Material for sequencing was blood. The receptors here all came from a woman in her 30s with Graves' ophthalmopathy.

This clonotype was recorded at least ten times. Relative to the germline gene, one junction end is altered; a read error may explain this. The gene calls are TRBV2 and TRBJ1-1; D might be TRBD1 (5 bases). This CDR3 contains 14 residues. Germline V CDR1 and CDR2: SNHLY, FYNNEI. The CDR3 bases are TGTGCCAGCAGCGAAGGGGACGCTGGGACTGAAGCTTTCTTT. Its protein is CASSEGDAGTEAFF.

The rearrangement uses TRBV12-3 or TRBV12-4 and TRBJ2-7; tentatively, D is TRBD1 or TRBD2 (5 bases each). The J call may be wrong; the DNA end is better matched by TRBJ2-1. This CDR3 is built from 15 residues. The CDR3 sequence is CASSLQGARSYEQFF. The CDR3 bases are TGTGCCAGCAGTTTACAGGGAGCGAGGTCGTACGAGCAGTTCTTC.

The sample holds many counts of this clonotype. The chain carries TRBV13 and TRBJ1-3; D unclear. The CDR3 is 14 amino acids. The germline CDR1 and CDR2 sequences are PRHDT and FYEKMQ (reference sequence). Trimming took off 4 bases at V and 3 bases at J, with 10 bases between the two ends. Here the CDR3 DNA reads TGTGCCAGCAGCTCCTCCTTAAGTGGAAACACCATATATTTT. Protein sequence: CASSSSLSGNTIYF. Full variable domain (rest looked up from reference TRBV13 and TRBJ1-3): AAGVIQSPRHLIKEKRETATLKCYPIPRHDTVYWYQQGPGQDPQFLISFYEKMQSDKGSIPDRFSAQQFSDYHSELNMSSLELGDSALYFCASSSSLSGNTIYFGEGSWLTVV.

This clonotype was counted many times. The J gene is TRBJ2-5, the V gene TRBV6-1; tentative D call: TRBD2 (7 bases). Germline V gene data show CDR1 as MNHNS and CDR2 as SASEGT. This CDR3 is 15 amino acids long. Trimming left V 6 bases short and J 2 bases short, with 16 bases between. CDR3 bases: TGTGCCAGCAGACCCCCGGGGGGCTCACAAGAGACCCAGTACTTC. It yields the protein CASRPPGGSQETQYF.

This clonotype was found many times. The gene calls are TRBV12-3 or TRBV12-4 and TRBJ1-1, with D unclear. This CDR3 contains 14 residues. V lost 7 bases and J lost 1, with 13 bases in between. DNA of the CDR3: TGTGCCAGCACCGATGACACCTGGAACACTGAAGCTTTCTTT. Translation gives CASTDDTWNTEAFF.

This clonotype was seen a handful of times. The chain is built from TRBV25-1 and TRBJ1-1; D uncertain. CDR1 and CDR2 from the germline V gene are MGHDK and SYGVNS. The CDR3 totals 16 residues. Trimming removed 5 bases at V and 0 bases at J, with 16 bases between. The chain's CDR3 is CASSTTDGVLNTEAFF. The CDR3 DNA sequence: TGTGCCAGCAGTACGACGGATGGGGTTTTGAACACTGAAGCTTTCTTT. The entire variable domain, with the rest obtained from reference TRBV25-1 and TRBJ1-1, is as follows: EADIYQTPRYLVIGTGKKITLECSQTMGHDKMYWYQQDPGMELHLIHYSYGVNSTEKGDLSSESTVSRIRTEHFPLTLESARPSHTSQYLCASSTTDGVLNTEAFFGQGTRLTVV.

This clonotype was counted many times. The rearrangement joins TRBV27 to TRBJ2-2; D possibly matches TRBD1 or TRBD2 (6 bases each). Germline CDR1 MNHEY, CDR2 SMNVEV (reference sequence). This CDR3 region has 17 residues. Trimming removed 3 bases at V and 3 bases at J, with 17 bases between. This chain's CDR3 is CASSFNRWGADTGELFF. The CDR3 DNA reads as TGTGCCAGCAGTTTCAACCGTTGGGGGGCGGACACCGGGGAGCTGTTTTTT.

This clonotype was counted ten times or more. The genes are TRBV7-2 and TRBJ2-4; the D is unclear. The CDR3 length is 16 residues. The germline gives CDR1 SGHTA, CDR2 FQGNSA. Trimming left V 5 bases short and J 0 bases short, with 14 bases between. CDR3 sequence reads: CASSLGPFVAKNIQYF. DNA for the CDR3: TGTGCCAGCAGCCTCGGACCCTTTGTAGCCAAAAACATTCAGTACTTC.

This clonotype was detected a few times. The genes are TRBV5-1 and TRBJ2-4; 7 nucleotides match TRBD1. Trimming at V came to 5 bases and at J to 0 bases, leaving 5 bases not matched to a gene. CDR1 SGHRS and CDR2 YFSETQ come from the germline V gene. The CDR3 covers 15 residues. CDR3 region: CASRGQEIAKNIQYF. In DNA, the CDR3 is TGCGCCAGCAGAGGACAGGAGATAGCCAAAAACATTCAGTACTTC.

This clonotype was seen ten or more times. The J gene is TRBJ2-5, the V gene TRBV20-1; 15 nucleotides line up with TRBD2. The germline V gene has CDR1 DFQATT and CDR2 SNEGSKA (reference sequence). J lost 4 bases, V lost 6 bases, and 9 bases had no gene match. The CDR3 totals 16 residues. Here the CDR3 DNA reads TGCAGTGCCACCGGGACTAGCGGGAGGAAGGCAGAGACCCAGTACTTC. Its translation is CSATGTSGRKAETQYF.

This clonotype has ten or more counts. The chain recombines TRBV6-1 with TRBJ2-7, with D uncertain. The CDR3 is made up of 12 amino acids. Germline assignment: CDR1 MNHNS and CDR2 SASEGT. V lost 4 bases and J lost 7, with 11 bases in between. Written as DNA, the CDR3 is TGTGCCAGCAGTGTATACCTACGAGAGCAGTACTTC. Its protein is CASSVYLREQYF.

This clonotype was recorded many times. This chain joins TRBV6-6 and TRBJ1-1; D is unclear. Germline assignment: CDR1 MNHNY and CDR2 SVGAGI (reference sequence). The CDR3 contains 13 residues. Trimming shortened V by 8 bases and J by 4 bases, and 14 bases separated the two germline ends. CDR3 coding DNA: TGTGCCAGCGTTTGGGCGGGCGCCACTGAAGCTTTCTTT. Translated: CASVWAGATEAFF.

Many counts were recorded for this clonotype. The V gene is TRBV7-9, the J gene TRBJ1-2; D is possibly TRBD1 (6 bases). V was trimmed by 5 bases and J by 8 bases, leaving 21 bases between them. CDR1 SEHNR and CDR2 FQNEAQ come from the germline V gene (reference sequence). The CDR3 consists of 15 residues. CDR3 amino acids: CASSVGQNMPWGYTF. DNA of the CDR3: TGTGCCAGCAGCGTCGGACAGAACATGCCCTGGGGCTACACCTTC. The full variable domain, with the rest looked up from reference TRBV7-9 and TRBJ1-2, is DTGVSQNPRHKITKRGQNVTFRCDPISEHNRLYWYRQTLGQGPEFLTYFQNEAQLEKSRLLSDRFSAERPKGSFSTLEIQRTEQGDSAMYLCASSVGQNMPWGYTFGSGTRLTVV.

In this sample, this clonotype turned up many times. J is TRBJ1-2 and V is TRBV15; TRBD1 is a possible D gene (6 bases). CDR1 and CDR2 from the germline V gene are LNHNV and YYDKDF (reference sequence). Trimming shortened V by 1 base and J by 4 bases, and 16 bases separated the two germline ends. The CDR3 covers 16 residues. CDR3: CATSRVGAGAFYGYTF. CDR3 nucleotide sequence: TGTGCCACCAGCAGAGTCGGCGCGGGGGCTTTCTATGGCTACACCTTC.

This clonotype was seen ten or more times. The CDR3 DNA reads TGTGCCAGCAGCCAAGTTGCCAATCAGCCCCAGCATTTT. As protein: CASSQVANQPQHF. The chain employs TRBV28 and TRBJ1-5; D is unclear. The CDR3 loop spans 13 amino acids. V lost 6 bases to trimming and J lost 3 bases, with 9 bases between them. CDR1 is MDHEN, CDR2 SYDVKM, per germline.

This clonotype was observed a handful of times. This sequence joins TRBV30 and TRBJ1-1; 8 bases are shared with TRBD1. The CDR3 runs to 16 residues. Looked up from germline, CDR1 is GTSNPN and CDR2 is SVGIG (reference sequence). V was pared by 3 bases and J by 2 bases, with 11 bases of the junction left unmatched. In DNA, the CDR3 is TGTGCCTGGAGAGGTCAGGGGGCCTTTCGCAACACTGAAGCTTTCTTT. Translated: CAWRGQGAFRNTEAFF.

The chain is built from TRBV11-2 and TRBJ2-3; D is unclear. Deletions cut 3 bases from V and 2 bases from J, with 12 bases between. Germline CDR1 is SGHAT and CDR2 is FQNNGV. CDR3 length: 15 amino acids. This chain's CDR3 is CASSFSSWDTDTQYF. CDR3 nucleotide sequence: TGTGCCAGCAGCTTCTCAAGCTGGGACACAGATACGCAGTATTTT.

This clonotype was counted ten times or more. This sequence joins TRBV7-2 and TRBJ1-5; unclear D gene. The CDR3 is made up of 19 amino acids. Germline-derived CDR1 and CDR2 are SGHTA and FQGNSA. V was cut by 3 bases and J by 2 bases, with 23 bases left in between. The CDR3 spells CASSLSRTAIVRGNQPQHF. CDR3 nucleotide sequence: TGTGCCAGCAGCTTGAGCCGTACGGCTATAGTGCGGGGCAATCAGCCCCAGCATTTT.

This clonotype was observed many times. The V gene is TRBV12-3 or TRBV12-4, the J gene TRBJ2-7; 10 bases are a match to TRBD2. The CDR3 length is 15 residues. V shed 4 bases, J shed 1 base, and the junction held 4 bases outside the gene matches. CDR3 DNA: TGTGCCAGCAGTTGGGCACTAGCGGGGTCCTACGAGCAGTACTTC. The encoded protein is CASSWALAGSYEQYF.

This clonotype was seen repeatedly, ten times or more. The chain is built from TRBV20-1 and TRBJ2-6; D not certain. V lost 5 bases and J lost 0, with 8 bases in between. The germline CDR1 and CDR2 sequences are DFQATT and SNEGSKA (reference sequence). CDR3 size: 14 residues. The CDR3 coding sequence is TGCAGTGCTGGGGTAGGCTCTGGGGCCAACGTCCTGACTTTC. As protein: CSAGVGSGANVLTF.

This clonotype was seen only a few times. The gene calls are TRBV7-3 and TRBJ2-5; D is possibly TRBD2 (7 bases). V was shortened by 6 bases and J by 2 bases, with 25 bases between the two germline ends. Germline-derived CDR1 and CDR2 are SGHTA and FQGTGA. The CDR3 runs 18 residues. The CDR3 nucleotides read TGTGCCAGCAGTTTACGAGGGGGGGGGAGCGGCAAACAAGAGACCCAGTACTTC. Its protein product is CASSLRGGGSGKQETQYF. The full variable domain, its missing parts supplied by reference TRBV7-3 and TRBJ2-5, is GAGVSQTPSNKVTEKGKYVELRCDPISGHTALYWYRQSLGQGPEFLIYFQGTGAADDSGLPNDRFFAVRPEGSVSTLKIQRTERGDSAVYLCASSLRGGGSGKQETQYFGPGTRLLVL.